The entry that follows covers one TCR beta chain sequence. It lacks a known antigen. Nothing much larger sits one base from this clone, and base qualities are not available. These data belong to a study of human versus mouse CDR3 diversity and MHC coevolution (TCRdb year 2017). Study-wide context: According to reports, the immunoSEQ assay detects one in 200,000 T cells and minimizes multiplex PCR amplification bias. Valid reads per sample ranged from about 0.6 x 10^7 to 1.8 x 10^7 across mouse and human samples. As a reference point for TCR selection on multiple MHC II alleles, the study used human naive CD4 T cell repertoires and compared them against human-TCR-locus transgenic mice that have a single MHC II. Three healthy volunteer blood donors were included in the human cohort, with one aged 30 to 40, one aged 40 to 49 and one aged 60 to 70 at collection.

The germline V gene provides CDR1 LGHNA and CDR2 YNFKEQ. Inclusive of the bounding cysteine and phenylalanine, the CDR3 is 14 residues long. Only CDR3 DNA remains: 42 bases, in frame from the first base. V sheds 0 bases and J sheds 7 bases, leaving 12 bases between their ends. Fluorescence-activated cell sorting was used to pull naive CD4 T cells, meaning cells that were CD45RO-negative and CD62L-positive, out of the PBMCs. From each donor, around 50 ml of fresh peripheral blood was taken, and Ficoll density centrifugation was then used to isolate PBMCs. Cells were sorted on a FACSAria III instrument, and every sample had a purity above 85%. The QIAGEN blood and tissue kit was used to extract genomic DNA from sorted cells, and the DNA was quantified on a NanoDrop 1000. The immunoSEQ platform deep sequenced and quantified TCR alpha and beta chains by multiplex PCR of genomic DNA. The original methods were these. IMGT gene and region definitions were used to annotate TCR sequences. Out-of-frame rearrangements were taken as a proxy for the preselection repertoire and were compared with in-frame clonotypes. Repertoire size was estimated with the iCHAO1 estimator supplied with the immunoSEQ platform. Clonal inequality was measured with a Gini index on in-frame amino acid clonotypes, based on the Lorenz curve. The intersect function of the R package tcR was used to count shared clonotypes, and the Jaccard index was used to score similarity. Principal component analysis of V, J and V-J usage frequencies was run with the R prcomp function without normalization. Sourced from immuneACCESS, this table was stored by TCRdb with only in-frame sequences that have V and J called. A share of the clones is absent; for the studies checked, an unresolved V gene accounts for under half, and the remainder has no known explanation. V, J and clone size are taken as reported in that table, and D and trimming were inferred from the DNA itself. This sample gives some 82,000 clones in total; around 93% of them show up just once. The ten largest clones represent over 1.3% of the sample.

General findings and caveats noted by the study authors: Among all compared groups, two of the three human donors had the lowest clonal inequality scores. According to iCHAO1 estimates, humans had the largest TCR beta repertoire, 1.5 million or so clonotypes, which was attributed likely to selection by multiple MHC II molecules. On average, humans had more CDR3 deletions and insertions than mice, indicating greater exonuclease and TdT activity. Repertoire diversity was not regarded as directly comparable between humans and mice because human T cells were selected on several MHC II alleles.

This sequence originates from a person between 25 and 70 years old in good health. The chain is assembled from TRBV4-2 and TRBJ1-2; 6 matching bases give a weak D call of TRBD1. The sequencing sample was made of naive CD4+ T cells from blood. The sample's cell subset or site, from its label and the paper: CD45RO-negative CD62L-positive naive CD4 T cells. The CDR3 sequence is CASSQEVQGPGYTF. The nucleotide sequence reads TGTGCCAGCAGCCAAGAGGTACAGGGCCCTGGCTACACCTTC.